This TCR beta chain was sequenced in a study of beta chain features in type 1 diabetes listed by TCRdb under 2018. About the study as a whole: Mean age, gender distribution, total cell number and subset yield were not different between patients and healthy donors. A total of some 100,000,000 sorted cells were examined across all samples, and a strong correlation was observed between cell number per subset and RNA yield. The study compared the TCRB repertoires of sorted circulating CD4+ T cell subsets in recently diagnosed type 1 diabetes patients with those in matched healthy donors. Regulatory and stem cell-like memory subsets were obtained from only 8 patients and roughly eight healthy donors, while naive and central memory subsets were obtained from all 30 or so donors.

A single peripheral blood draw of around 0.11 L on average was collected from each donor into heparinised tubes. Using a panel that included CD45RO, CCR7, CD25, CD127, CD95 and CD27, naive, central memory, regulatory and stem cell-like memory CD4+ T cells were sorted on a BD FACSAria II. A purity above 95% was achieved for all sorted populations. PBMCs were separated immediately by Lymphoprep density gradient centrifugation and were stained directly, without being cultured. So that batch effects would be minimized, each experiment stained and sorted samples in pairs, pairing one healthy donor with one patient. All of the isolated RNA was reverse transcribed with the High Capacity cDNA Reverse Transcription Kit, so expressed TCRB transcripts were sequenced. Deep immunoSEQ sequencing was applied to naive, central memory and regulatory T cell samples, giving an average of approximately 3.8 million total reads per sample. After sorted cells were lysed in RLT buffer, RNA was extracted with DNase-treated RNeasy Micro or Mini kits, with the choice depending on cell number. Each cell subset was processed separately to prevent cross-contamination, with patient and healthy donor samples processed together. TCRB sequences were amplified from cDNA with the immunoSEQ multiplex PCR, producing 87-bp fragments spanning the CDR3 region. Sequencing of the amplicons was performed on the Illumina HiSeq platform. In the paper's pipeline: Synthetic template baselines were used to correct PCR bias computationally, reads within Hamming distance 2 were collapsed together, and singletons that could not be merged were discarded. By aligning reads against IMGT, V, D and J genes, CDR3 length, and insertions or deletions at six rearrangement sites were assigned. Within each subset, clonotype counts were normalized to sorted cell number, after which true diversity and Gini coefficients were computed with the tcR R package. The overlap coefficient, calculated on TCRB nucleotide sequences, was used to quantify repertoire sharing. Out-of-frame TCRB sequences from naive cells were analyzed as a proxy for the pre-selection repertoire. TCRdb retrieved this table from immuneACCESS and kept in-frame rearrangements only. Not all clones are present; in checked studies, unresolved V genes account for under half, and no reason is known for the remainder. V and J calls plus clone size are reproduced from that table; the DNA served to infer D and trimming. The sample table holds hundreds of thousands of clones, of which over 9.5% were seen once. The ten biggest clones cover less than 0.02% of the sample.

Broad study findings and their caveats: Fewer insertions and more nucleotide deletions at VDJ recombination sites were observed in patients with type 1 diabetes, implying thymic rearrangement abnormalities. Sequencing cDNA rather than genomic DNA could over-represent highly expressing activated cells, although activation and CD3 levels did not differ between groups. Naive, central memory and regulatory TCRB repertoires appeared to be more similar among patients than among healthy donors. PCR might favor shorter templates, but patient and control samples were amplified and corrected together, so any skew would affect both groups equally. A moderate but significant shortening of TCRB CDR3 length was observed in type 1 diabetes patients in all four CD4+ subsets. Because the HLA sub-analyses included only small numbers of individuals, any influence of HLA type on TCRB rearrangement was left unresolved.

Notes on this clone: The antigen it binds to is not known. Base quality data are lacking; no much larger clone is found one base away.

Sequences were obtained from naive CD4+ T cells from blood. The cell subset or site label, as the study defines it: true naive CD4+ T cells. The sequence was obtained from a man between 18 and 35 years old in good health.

The nucleotide sequence is TGTGCCAGCAGCTTATTGGCCGCGCAGTTCTTC. It translates as CASSLLAAQFF. The receptor chain draws on TRBV11-2 and TRBJ2-1; the D gene identity is not certain. Trimming costs V 2 bases and J 12 bases, and their ends lie 8 bases apart. The CDR3, cysteine through phenylalanine, is 11 amino acids long. The entry retains the CDR3 DNA only, 33 bases that are in frame from base 1. The germline V gene supplies CDR1 SGHAT and CDR2 FQNNGV.